The T cell receptor (beta chain) described here comes from a study of technical replicates of blood from a few donors. This CDR3 comprises 15 residues. Trimming shortened V by 7 bases and J by 2 bases, and 16 bases separated the two germline ends. Germline V gives CDR1 LGHNT, CDR2 FRNRAP. Repertoires were generated with immunoSEQ multiplex PCR, while TCRdb's copy carries only in-frame clones and drops some. The sample includes around 76,000 clones, 80% to 95% seen only once; the top ten take 0.4% to 0.45%. This chain uses TRBV12-5 with TRBJ2-3; D is possibly TRBD2 (5 bases). Sequenced: T cells isolated from PBMCs. The receptor was isolated from a human donor in good health. The CDR3 here is CASDSNGKNTDTQYF. The CDR3 DNA follows: TGTGCTAGTGATTCAAACGGGAAGAACACAGATACGCAGTATTTT.